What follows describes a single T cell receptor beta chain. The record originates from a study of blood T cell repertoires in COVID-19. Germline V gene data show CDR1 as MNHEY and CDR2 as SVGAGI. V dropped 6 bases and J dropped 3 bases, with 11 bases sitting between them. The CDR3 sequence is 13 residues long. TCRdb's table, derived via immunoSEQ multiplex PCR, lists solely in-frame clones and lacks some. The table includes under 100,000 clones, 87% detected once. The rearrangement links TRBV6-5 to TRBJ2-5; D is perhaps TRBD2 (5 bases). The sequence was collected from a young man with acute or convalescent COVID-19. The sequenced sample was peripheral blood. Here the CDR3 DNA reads TGTGCCAGCAGCCACGGGCGGGAAGAGACCCAGTACTTC. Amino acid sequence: CASSHGREETQYF.